These T cell receptor beta chains were read from a single sample in a study of blood T cell repertoires in COVID-19. Sequencing was performed with immunoSEQ multiplex PCR; in TCRdb, only in-frame clones are kept and a portion is missing. The sample has roughly 120,000 clones, approximately 90% seen once. Sequencing input: peripheral blood. Receptors were obtained from a man aged 50-60 years with COVID-19, enrolled during active disease. Both conserved end residues are part of each CDR3. Fields, in order: J gene, D gene, V gene, clone size, CDR3 protein, CDR3 DNA. A D gene is named only where the DNA matches it firmly. Size values are once, few and many counts, or a class for expanded clones, and some rows have none.

J: TRBJ1-2; D: .; V: TRBV10-2; size: .; CDR3: CASIRTDEGGYTF; DNA: TGCGCCAGCATTAGGACAGACGAGGGAGGCTACACCTTC
J: TRBJ2-2; D: .; V: TRBV6-5; size: .; CDR3: CASENTNTGELFF; DNA: TGTGCCAGCGAAAACACGAACACCGGGGAGCTGTTTTTT
J: TRBJ1-1; D: TRBD1; V: TRBV19; size: .; CDR3: CASTVMTGGGSTEAFF; DNA: TGTGCCAGTACCGTGATGACAGGGGGTGGGAGCACTGAAGCTTTCTTT
J: TRBJ2-3; D: .; V: TRBV4-3; size: .; CDR3: CASSPQGGTQTDTQYF; DNA: TGCGCCAGCAGCCCCCAAGGAGGGACTCAAACAGATACGCAGTATTTT
J: TRBJ1-2; D: TRBD1; V: TRBV24-1; size: .; CDR3: CATSDPTGGNNYGYTF; DNA: TGTGCCACCAGTGATCCGACAGGGGGAAATAACTATGGCTACACCTTC
J: TRBJ2-5; D: .; V: TRBV19; size: .; CDR3: CASKREETQYF; DNA: TGTGCCAGTAAGAGGGAAGAGACCCAGTACTTC
J: TRBJ2-7; D: .; V: TRBV6-2/TRBV6-3; size: .; CDR3: CASSTTGIEQYF; DNA: TGTGCCAGCAGCACTACAGGGATCGAGCAGTACTTC
J: TRBJ2-1; D: TRBD2; V: TRBV5-1; size: .; CDR3: CASSLATSGRLNEQFF; DNA: TGCGCCAGCAGCTTGGCAACTAGCGGGAGATTAAATGAGCAGTTCTTC
J: TRBJ1-1; D: .; V: TRBV2; size: .; CDR3: CASSSFRNTEAFF; DNA: TGTGCCAGCAGTTCTTTTCGGAACACTGAAGCTTTCTTT
J: TRBJ1-2; D: TRBD1; V: TRBV19; size: .; CDR3: CASSRSGGVYGYTF; DNA: TGTGCCAGTAGTCGCTCAGGGGGCGTCTATGGCTACACCTTC
J: TRBJ2-7; D: TRBD2; V: TRBV5-4; size: .; CDR3: CASSGGLAGSYEQYF; DNA: TGTGCCAGCAGCGGTGGACTAGCGGGCTCCTACGAGCAGTACTTC
J: TRBJ2-1; D: .; V: TRBV18; size: .; CDR3: CASSPPSAYNEQFF; DNA: TGTGCCAGCTCACCACCTAGCGCGTACAATGAGCAGTTCTTC
J: TRBJ2-3; D: .; V: TRBV19; size: .; CDR3: CASSYARGTSTDTQYF; DNA: TGTGCCAGTAGTTACGCCCGGGGGACTAGCACAGATACGCAGTATTTT
J: TRBJ1-2; D: .; V: TRBV7-9; size: .; CDR3: CASSRPEPGYGYTF; DNA: TGTGCCAGCAGCCGCCCTGAACCGGGGTATGGCTACACCTTC
J: TRBJ2-7; D: .; V: TRBV18; size: .; CDR3: CASSPARDEQYF; DNA: TGTGCCAGCTCACCAGCCCGAGACGAGCAGTACTTC
J: TRBJ1-6; D: TRBD1; V: TRBV30; size: once; CDR3: CAWSLRTGDSPLHF; DNA: TGTGCCTGGAGTTTGAGGACAGGGGATTCACCCCTCCACTTT
J: TRBJ2-3; D: .; V: TRBV11-2; size: .; CDR3: CASSFETFGSTDTQYF; DNA: TGTGCCAGCAGCTTCGAGACTTTCGGTAGCACAGATACGCAGTATTTT
J: TRBJ2-1; D: TRBD2; V: TRBV28; size: .; CDR3: CASSLVAGDINEQFF; DNA: TGTGCCAGCAGTTTAGTAGCGGGAGATATAAATGAGCAGTTCTTC
J: TRBJ2-7; D: TRBD2; V: TRBV5-5; size: .; CDR3: CASSFTSGRGEQYF; DNA: TGTGCCAGCAGCTTTACTAGCGGGAGAGGCGAGCAGTACTTC
J: TRBJ2-1; D: TRBD1; V: TRBV19; size: .; CDR3: CASSILGQGAMDEQFF; DNA: TGTGCCAGTAGTATACTAGGACAGGGGGCAATGGATGAGCAGTTCTTC
J: TRBJ2-7; D: TRBD1; V: TRBV30; size: .; CDR3: CAWSLQGTGASSEQYF; DNA: TGTGCCTGGAGCCTCCAAGGCACAGGGGCGTCCAGCGAGCAGTACTTC
J: TRBJ2-2; D: TRBD1; V: TRBV30; size: .; CDR3: CAWRGDSVTGELFF; DNA: TGTGCCTGGAGGGGGGACAGCGTCACCGGGGAGCTGTTTTTT
J: TRBJ2-7; D: .; V: TRBV7-2; size: .; CDR3: CASSFGTHTYEQYF; DNA: TGTGCCAGCAGCTTCGGGACTCACACCTACGAGCAGTACTTC
J: TRBJ1-2; D: .; V: TRBV2; size: .; CDR3: CASSGANYGYTF; DNA: TGTGCCAGCAGCGGGGCTAACTATGGCTACACCTTC
J: TRBJ1-1; D: TRBD1; V: TRBV27; size: .; CDR3: CASSSPDRGRFAEAFF; DNA: TGTGCCAGCAGTTCACCGGACAGGGGGCGCTTCGCTGAAGCTTTCTTT
J: TRBJ2-1; D: .; V: TRBV11-3; size: .; CDR3: CASSLIVGDEQFF; DNA: TGTGCCAGCAGCTTAATAGTAGGGGATGAGCAGTTCTTC
J: TRBJ1-1; D: .; V: TRBV5-1; size: .; CDR3: CASSLAGGMNTEAFF; DNA: TGCGCCAGCAGCTTGGCCGGGGGGATGAACACTGAAGCTTTCTTT
J: TRBJ1-2; D: .; V: TRBV5-1; size: .; CDR3: CASSLGQFNYGYTF; DNA: TGCGCCAGCAGCTTGGGGCAGTTTAACTATGGCTACACCTTC
J: TRBJ1-4; D: .; V: TRBV4-2; size: .; CDR3: CASSQRREKLFF; DNA: TGTGCCAGCAGCCAGCGCAGGGAAAAACTGTTTTTT
J: TRBJ2-7; D: TRBD1; V: TRBV30; size: once; CDR3: CAWRFRDRGYEQYF; DNA: TGTGCCTGGAGGTTTAGGGACAGGGGCTACGAGCAGTACTTC
J: TRBJ2-6; D: TRBD1; V: TRBV7-2; size: .; CDR3: CASSPDGTANPWANVLTF; DNA: TGTGCCAGCAGCCCCGACGGGACAGCTAACCCCTGGGCCAACGTCCTGACTTTC
J: TRBJ2-5; D: .; V: TRBV28; size: .; CDR3: CASSGADVETQYF; DNA: TGTGCCAGCAGTGGGGCCGATGTGGAGACCCAGTACTTC
J: TRBJ2-7; D: TRBD1; V: TRBV7-9; size: once; CDR3: CASSFPGGPYEQYF; DNA: TGTGCCAGCAGCTTTCCAGGGGGCCCCTACGAGCAGTACTTC
J: TRBJ1-1; D: .; V: TRBV4-3; size: .; CDR3: CASSQARHTNTEAFF; DNA: TGCGCCAGCAGCCAAGCACGACACACGAACACTGAAGCTTTCTTT
J: TRBJ2-5; D: .; V: TRBV5-1; size: .; CDR3: CASSLFLGETQYF; DNA: TGCGCCAGCAGCTTGTTCCTAGGAGAGACCCAGTACTTC
J: TRBJ2-2; D: TRBD2; V: TRBV5-1; size: .; CDR3: CASRLTGTSGTGELFF; DNA: TGCGCCAGCAGACTAACCGGGACTAGCGGTACCGGGGAGCTGTTTTTT
J: TRBJ2-1; D: .; V: TRBV3-1/TRBV3-2; size: .; CDR3: CASSQDVVASNEQFF; DNA: TGTGCCAGCAGCCAAGACGTTGTAGCGAGCAATGAGCAGTTCTTC
J: TRBJ2-1; D: TRBD1; V: TRBV10-3; size: .; CDR3: CAISGSGGHNEQFF; DNA: TGTGCCATCAGTGGGTCAGGGGGTCATAATGAGCAGTTCTTC
J: TRBJ2-2; D: TRBD2; V: TRBV9; size: .; CDR3: CASSFYGASGGELFF; DNA: TGTGCCAGCAGCTTTTACGGGGCTAGCGGCGGGGAGCTGTTTTTT
J: TRBJ1-5; D: TRBD1; V: TRBV24-1; size: few; CDR3: CATWTGASNQPQHF; DNA: TGTGCCACTTGGACAGGGGCAAGCAATCAGCCCCAGCATTTT
J: TRBJ2-5; D: TRBD1; V: TRBV28; size: .; CDR3: CASSLRTGEETQYF; DNA: TGTGCCAGCAGTTTAAGGACAGGGGAAGAGACCCAGTACTTC
J: TRBJ1-2; D: .; V: TRBV4-2; size: once; CDR3: CASSQEDTDNYGYTF; DNA: TGTGCCAGCAGCCAAGAGGACACCGATAACTATGGCTACACCTTC
J: TRBJ2-1; D: TRBD2; V: TRBV19; size: .; CDR3: CASNQYSGRADEQFF; DNA: TGTGCCAGCAACCAGTATAGCGGGAGGGCCGATGAGCAGTTCTTC
J: TRBJ2-2; D: .; V: TRBV5-1; size: .; CDR3: CASSLGAGDLYTGELFF; DNA: TGCGCCAGCAGCTTGGGGGCAGGGGATTTGTACACCGGGGAGCTGTTTTTT